This TCR beta chain came from a study of T cell responses to AZD1222 COVID-19 vaccine. Overall study findings and caveats: No day 14 peak samples; only post-peak repertoires were characterized. CD4 TCRs linked to vaccination spanned spike, dominating at 160-218 and 743-854. Clonal diversity may have been underestimated in mostly white British donors.

This CDR3 region has 15 residues. The germline gives CDR1 LNHDA, CDR2 SQIVND (reference sequence). V was pared by 3 bases and J by 7 bases, with 8 bases of the junction left unmatched. Concerning this clone: Antigen specificity is unknown.

This table comes from immunoSEQ multiplex PCR, and its TCRdb copy is limited to in-frame clones, with some not included. The sample carries approximately 150,000 clones, about nine tenths recorded once. The rearrangement joins TRBV19 to TRBJ2-7; 11 bases align to TRBD1. The source is an adult in good health. The material was peripheral blood, obtained on day 0 of AZD1222 vaccination. CDR3 loop: CASSMRDRGKQEQYF. Here the CDR3 DNA reads TGTGCCAGTAGTATGAGGGACAGGGGGAAGCAGGAGCAGTACTTC.